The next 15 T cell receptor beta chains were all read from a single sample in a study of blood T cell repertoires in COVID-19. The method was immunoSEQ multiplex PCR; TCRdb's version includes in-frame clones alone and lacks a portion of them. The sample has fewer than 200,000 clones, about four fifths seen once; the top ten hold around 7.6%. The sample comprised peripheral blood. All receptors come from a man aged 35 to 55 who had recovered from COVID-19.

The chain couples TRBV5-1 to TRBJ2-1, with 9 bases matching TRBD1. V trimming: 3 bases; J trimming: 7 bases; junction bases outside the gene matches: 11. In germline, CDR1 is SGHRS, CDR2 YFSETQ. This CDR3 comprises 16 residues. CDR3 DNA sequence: TGCGCCAGCAGCTCGCCCGGTGGGACAGGGCAAAATGAGCAGTTCTTC. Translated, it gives CASSSPGGTGQNEQFF. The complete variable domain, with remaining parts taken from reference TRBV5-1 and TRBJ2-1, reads KAGVTQTPRYLIKTRGQQVTLSCSPISGHRSVSWYQQTPGQGLQFLFEYFSETQRNKGNFPGRFSGRQFSNSRSEMNVSTLELGDSALYLCASSSPGGTGQNEQFFGPGTRLTVL.

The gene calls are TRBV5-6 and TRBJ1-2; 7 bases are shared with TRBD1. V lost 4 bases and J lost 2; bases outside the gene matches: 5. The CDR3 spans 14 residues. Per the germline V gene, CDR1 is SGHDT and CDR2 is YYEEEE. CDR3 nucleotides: TGTGCCAGCAGCCTGGGACAGAAGAACTATGGCTACACCTTC. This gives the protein CASSLGQKNYGYTF.

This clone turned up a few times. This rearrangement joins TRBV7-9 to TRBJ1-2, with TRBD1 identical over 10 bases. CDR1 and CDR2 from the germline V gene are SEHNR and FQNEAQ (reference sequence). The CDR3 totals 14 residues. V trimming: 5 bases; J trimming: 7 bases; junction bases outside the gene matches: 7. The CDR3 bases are TGTGCCAGCAGCATCAGACAGGGGGCGCCTGGCTACACCTTC. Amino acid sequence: CASSIRQGAPGYTF.

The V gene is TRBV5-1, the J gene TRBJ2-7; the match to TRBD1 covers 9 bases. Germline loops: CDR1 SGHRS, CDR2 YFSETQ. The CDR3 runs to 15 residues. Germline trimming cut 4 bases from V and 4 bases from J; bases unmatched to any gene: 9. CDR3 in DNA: TGCGCCAGCAGCGTCACAGGGGGCGCAGGTTACGAGCAGTACTTC. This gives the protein CASSVTGGAGYEQYF.

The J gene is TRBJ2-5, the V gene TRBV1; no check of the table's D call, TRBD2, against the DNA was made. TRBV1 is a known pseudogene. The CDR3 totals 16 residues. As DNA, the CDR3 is TGCACCAGCAGCCAAGTTAGAGCGAGGTACGGGGAGACCCAGTACTTC. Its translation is CTSSQVRARYGETQYF.

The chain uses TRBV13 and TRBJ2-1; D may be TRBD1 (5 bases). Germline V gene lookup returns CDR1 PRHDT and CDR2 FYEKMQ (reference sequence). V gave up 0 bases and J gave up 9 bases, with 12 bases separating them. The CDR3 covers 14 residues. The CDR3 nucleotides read TGTGCCAGCAGCTTAGGGACAGCAGATTTTGAGCAGTTCTTC. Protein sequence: CASSLGTADFEQFF. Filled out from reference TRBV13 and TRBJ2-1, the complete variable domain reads AAGVIQSPRHLIKEKRETATLKCYPIPRHDTVYWYQQGPGQDPQFLISFYEKMQSDKGSIPDRFSAQQFSDYHSELNMSSLELGDSALYFCASSLGTADFEQFFGPGTRLTVL.

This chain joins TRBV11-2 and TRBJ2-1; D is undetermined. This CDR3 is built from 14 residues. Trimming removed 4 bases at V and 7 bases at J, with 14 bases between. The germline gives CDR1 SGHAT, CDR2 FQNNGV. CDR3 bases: TGTGCCAGCAGCTCATTGAGGCTTGGGAATGAGCAGTTCTTC. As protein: CASSSLRLGNEQFF.

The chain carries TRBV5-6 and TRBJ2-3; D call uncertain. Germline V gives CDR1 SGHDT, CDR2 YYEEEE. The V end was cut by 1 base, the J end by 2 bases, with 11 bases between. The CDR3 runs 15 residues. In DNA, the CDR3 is TGTGCCAGCAGCTTGTACGTTAGACACACAGATACGCAGTATTTT. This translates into CASSLYVRHTDTQYF.

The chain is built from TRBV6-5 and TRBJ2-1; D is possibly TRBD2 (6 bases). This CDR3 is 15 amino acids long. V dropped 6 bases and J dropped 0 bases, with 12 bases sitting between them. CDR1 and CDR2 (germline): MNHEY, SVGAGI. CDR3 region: CASRLTGSSYNEQFF. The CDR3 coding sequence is TGTGCCAGCAGATTAACCGGGAGCTCCTACAATGAGCAGTTCTTC.

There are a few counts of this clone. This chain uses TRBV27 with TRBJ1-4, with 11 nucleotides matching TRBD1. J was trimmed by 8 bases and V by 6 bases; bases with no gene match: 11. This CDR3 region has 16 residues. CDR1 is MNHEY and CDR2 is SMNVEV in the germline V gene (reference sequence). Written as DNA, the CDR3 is TGTGCCAGCAGCGCCCCCCGGGGGACAGGGGGAGAAAAACTGTTTTTT. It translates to CASSAPRGTGGEKLFF.

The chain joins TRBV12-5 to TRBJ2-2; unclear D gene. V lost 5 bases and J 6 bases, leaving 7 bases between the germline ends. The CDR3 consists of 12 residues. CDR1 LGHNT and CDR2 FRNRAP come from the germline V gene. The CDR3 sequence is CASGTRAGELFF. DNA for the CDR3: TGTGCTAGTGGTACCCGGGCCGGGGAGCTGTTTTTT.

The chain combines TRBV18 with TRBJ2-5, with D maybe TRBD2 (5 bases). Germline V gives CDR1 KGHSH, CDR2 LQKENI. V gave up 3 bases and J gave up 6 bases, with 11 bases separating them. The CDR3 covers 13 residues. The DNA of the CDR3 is TGTGCCAGCTCACCTGGAGGTGAAAAGACCCAGTACTTC. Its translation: CASSPGGEKTQYF. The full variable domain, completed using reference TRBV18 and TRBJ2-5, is NAGVMQNPRHLVRRRGQEARLRCSPMKGHSHVYWYRQLPEEGLKFMVYLQKENIIDESGMPKERFSAEFPKEGPSILRIQQVVRGDSAAYFCASSPGGEKTQYFGPGTRLLVL.

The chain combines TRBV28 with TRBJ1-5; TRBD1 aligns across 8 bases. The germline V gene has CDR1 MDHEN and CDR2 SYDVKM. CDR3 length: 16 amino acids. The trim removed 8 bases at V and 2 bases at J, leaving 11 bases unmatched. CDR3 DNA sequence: TGTGCCAGCGCTACTGGACAGGGAGAGCGCAATCAGCCCCAGCATTTT. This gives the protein CASATGQGERNQPQHF.

The CDR3 spells CASSLGGTVSYEQYF. In nucleotides, the CDR3 is TGTGCCAGCAGCCTAGGGGGGACAGTTTCCTACGAGCAGTACTTC. V gene TRBV11-2 combines with J gene TRBJ2-7; weak D call: TRBD1 (7 bases). Germline assignment: CDR1 SGHAT and CDR2 FQNNGV. Trimming left V 5 bases short and J 1 base short, with 15 bases between. The length of the CDR3 is 15 residues. Filled out from reference TRBV11-2 and TRBJ2-7, the complete variable domain reads EAGVAQSPRYKIIEKRQSVAFWCNPISGHATLYWYQQILGQGPKLLIQFQNNGVVDDSQLPKDRFSAERLKGVDSTLKIQPAKLEDSAVYLCASSLGGTVSYEQYFGPGTRLTVT.

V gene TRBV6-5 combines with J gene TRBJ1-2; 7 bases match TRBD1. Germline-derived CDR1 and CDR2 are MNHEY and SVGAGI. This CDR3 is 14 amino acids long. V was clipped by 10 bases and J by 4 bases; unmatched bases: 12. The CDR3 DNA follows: TGTGCCACCCCAGACAGGGAAGGACCCTATGGCTACACCTTC. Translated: CATPDREGPYGYTF.